The clone carrying this T cell receptor (beta chain) was recorded at least ten times. The antigen remains undetermined. The data originate from a study of T cell repertoires in cytomegalovirus infection. TCRdb analysed the reads with MiXCR anew, one entry per CDR3 protein. The table includes over 100,000 distinct CDR3 sequences, around 10% detected once. This CDR3 comprises 14 residues. With V trimmed by 5 bases and J by 9 bases, 8 bases remained unmatched. CDR1 SGHTA and CDR2 FQGNSA come from the germline V gene. Study-wide points: CMV carriers having the relevant HLA were flagged by cumulative public TCR beta family frequency. HLA-C-restricted CMV clonotypes gave the most frequent clonotype in two of eight donors.

The sample was PBMCs, sequenced either directly or after in vitro stimulation (not recorded which). The rearrangement links TRBV7-2 to TRBJ1-5; 9 bases are a match to TRBD1. This TCR was sampled from a human donor in good health (CMV status not recorded). Some clones in this sample may be carry-over from other donors' samples. CDR3 DNA: TGTGCCAGCAGCCCCGGACAGGGGACGGGGCCCCAGCATTTT. It specifies CASSPGQGTGPQHF.